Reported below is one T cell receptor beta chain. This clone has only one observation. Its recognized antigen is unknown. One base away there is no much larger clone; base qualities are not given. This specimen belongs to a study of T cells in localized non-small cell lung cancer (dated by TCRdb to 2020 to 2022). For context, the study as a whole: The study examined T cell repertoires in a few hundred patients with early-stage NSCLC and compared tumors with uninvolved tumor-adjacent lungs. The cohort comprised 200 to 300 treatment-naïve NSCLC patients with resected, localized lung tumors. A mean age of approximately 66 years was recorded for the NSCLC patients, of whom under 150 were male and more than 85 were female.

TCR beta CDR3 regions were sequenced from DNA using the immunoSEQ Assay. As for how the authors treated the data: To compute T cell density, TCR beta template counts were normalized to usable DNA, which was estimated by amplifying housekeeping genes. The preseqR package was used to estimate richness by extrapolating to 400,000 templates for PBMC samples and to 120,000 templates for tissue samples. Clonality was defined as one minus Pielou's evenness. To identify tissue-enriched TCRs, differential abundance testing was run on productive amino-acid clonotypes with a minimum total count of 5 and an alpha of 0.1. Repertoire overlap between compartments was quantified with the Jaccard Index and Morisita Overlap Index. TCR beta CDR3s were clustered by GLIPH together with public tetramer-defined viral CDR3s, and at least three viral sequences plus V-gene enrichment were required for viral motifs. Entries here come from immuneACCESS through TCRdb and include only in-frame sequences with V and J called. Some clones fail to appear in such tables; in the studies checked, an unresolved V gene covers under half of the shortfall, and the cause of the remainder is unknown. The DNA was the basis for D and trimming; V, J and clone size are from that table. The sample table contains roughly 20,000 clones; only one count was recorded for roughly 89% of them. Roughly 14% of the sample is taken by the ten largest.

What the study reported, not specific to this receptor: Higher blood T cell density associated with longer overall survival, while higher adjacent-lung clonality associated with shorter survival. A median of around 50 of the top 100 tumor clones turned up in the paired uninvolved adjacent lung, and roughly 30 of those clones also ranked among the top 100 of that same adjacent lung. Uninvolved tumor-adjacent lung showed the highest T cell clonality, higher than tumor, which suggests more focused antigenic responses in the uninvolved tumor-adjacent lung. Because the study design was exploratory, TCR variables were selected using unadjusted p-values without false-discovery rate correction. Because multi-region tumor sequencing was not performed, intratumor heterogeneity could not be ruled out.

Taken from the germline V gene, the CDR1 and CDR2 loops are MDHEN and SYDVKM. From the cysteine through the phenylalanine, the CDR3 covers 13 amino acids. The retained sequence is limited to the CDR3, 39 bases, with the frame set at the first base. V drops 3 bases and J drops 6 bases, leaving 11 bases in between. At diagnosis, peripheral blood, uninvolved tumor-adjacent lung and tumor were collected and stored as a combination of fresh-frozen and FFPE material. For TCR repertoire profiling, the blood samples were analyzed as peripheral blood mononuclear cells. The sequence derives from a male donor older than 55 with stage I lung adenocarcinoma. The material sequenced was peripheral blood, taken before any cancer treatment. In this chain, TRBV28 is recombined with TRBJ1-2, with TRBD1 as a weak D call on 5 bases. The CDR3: CASSFGTQNGYTF. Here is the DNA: TGTGCCAGCAGTTTCGGGACGCAAAATGGCTACACCTTC.